These 16 T cell receptor beta chains were sequenced from one sample in a study of regulatory T cells in long-lasting Graves disease. The authors built TCR beta libraries using iRepertoire HTBI primers and Arm-PCR of CDR3 regions. TCRdb reprocessed the multiplex PCR reads via MiXCR and lists one record per CDR3 protein. Here the sample spans under 450,000 distinct CDR3 sequences, about 10% being singletons. Documented time point: newly diagnosed GD, antithyroid drugs for less than 3 months. With RNA extracted from PBMCs as input, the TCR library was made. These same data were also listed under a study on T cells in Graves' hyperthyroidism and ophthalmopathy.

The sequencing used peripheral blood mononuclear cells (PBMCs), collected at new diagnosis, from a patient treated with antithyroid drugs. These receptors were obtained from a woman aged 18-29 years with Graves disease.

This clonotype was detected many times. This chain links TRBV6-1 with TRBJ1-5; D is perhaps TRBD1 (5 bases). Germline V CDR1 and CDR2: MNHNS, SASEGT. CDR3 length: 17 amino acids. V was trimmed by 6 bases and J by 1 base, leaving 19 bases between them. CDR3 in amino acids: CASRQYGHGGSNQPQHF. Written as DNA, the CDR3 is TGTGCCAGCAGACAATACGGGCATGGGGGGAGCAATCAGCCCCAGCATTTT.

This clonotype was detected a few times. This rearrangement joins TRBV7-3 to TRBJ2-5; 8 positions match TRBD1. J was trimmed by 3 bases and V by 7 bases; bases with no gene match: 4. Germline assignment: CDR1 SGHTA and CDR2 FQGTGA. This CDR3 has 13 amino acids. The CDR3 protein is CASTLQGEETQYF. CDR3 DNA: TGTGCCAGCACTTTACAGGGGGAAGAGACCCAGTACTTC.

This clonotype has a count of ten or more. The V and J genes are TRBV3-1 and TRBJ2-1; the match to TRBD2 covers 11 bases. The length of the CDR3 is 17 residues. V lost 1 base and J lost 4; bases outside the gene matches: 6. Germline lookup yields CDR1 LGHDT and CDR2 YNNKEL (reference sequence). CDR3 sequence: CASSQGGLAELYNEQFF. CDR3 sequence (DNA): TGTGCCAGCAGCCAAGGGGGACTAGCGGAGTTGTACAATGAGCAGTTCTTC.

As to this clonotype: Given a much more abundant clone one base away, this may be a read error. V and J are TRBV6-5 and TRBJ2-7; D gene ambiguous. This CDR3 comprises 16 residues. Per the germline V gene, CDR1 is MNHEY and CDR2 is SVGAGI. CDR3 nucleotide sequence: TGTGCCAGCAGTTACGAACTCCGTTACCCCTCCTACGAGCGGTACTTC. As protein: CASSYELRYPSYERYF.

This clonotype was observed many times. The chain uses TRBV19 and TRBJ1-5; 7 bases are shared with TRBD1. CDR3 length: 15 amino acids. Germline CDR1 and CDR2: LNHDA and SQIVND (reference sequence). After removal of 4 bases from V and 5 bases from J, the junction contained 8 bases not matched to a gene. The CDR3 loop is CASSRRQGGDQPQHF. The CDR3 DNA sequence: TGTGCCAGTAGTAGACGACAGGGAGGAGATCAGCCCCAGCATTTT.

This clonotype came up many times. This rearrangement joins TRBV29-1 to TRBJ2-1, with TRBD2 identical over 10 bases. V shed 3 bases and J 9 bases; nucleotides not matched to a gene: 8. Germline V lookup: CDR1 SQVTM, CDR2 ANQGSEA. This CDR3 spans 14 amino acids. In DNA form, the CDR3 reads TGCAGCGTTGATCCCAGCGGGAGGGCCCCTGAGCAGTTCTTC. Protein sequence: CSVDPSGRAPEQFF.

There are many counts of this clonotype. The CDR3 region is CASSLEAREGPTDTQYF. The DNA of the CDR3 is TGTGCCAGCAGCTTAGAGGCGCGGGAGGGGCCCACAGATACGCAGTATTTT. The chain is built from TRBV7-8 and TRBJ2-3, with 9 nucleotides matching TRBD2. CDR3 length equals 17 residues. V shed 1 base and J 2 bases; nucleotides not matched to a gene: 7. The germline V gene has CDR1 SGHVS and CDR2 FQNEAQ.

This clonotype appeared many times. The chain couples TRBV2 to TRBJ2-6; D is perhaps TRBD2 (5 bases). The CDR3 covers 14 residues. Trimming took 7 bases from V and 0 from J, leaving 7 bases between them. Per the germline V gene, CDR1 is SNHLY and CDR2 is FYNNEI. The CDR3 DNA reads as TGTGCCAGCACTGGGAGCTCTGGGGCCAACGTCCTGACTTTC. Its protein is CASTGSSGANVLTF.

The chain carries TRBV7-9 and TRBJ1-2; no clear D. Germline CDR1 is SEHNR and CDR2 is FQNEAQ (reference sequence). The CDR3 spans 13 residues. Trimming cost V 7 bases and J 4 bases, with 13 bases left between them. CDR3 nucleotides: TGTGCCAGCACCCTCTTGGACCCCTATGGCTACACCTTC. Translation: CASTLLDPYGYTF.

This clonotype was recorded at least ten times. CDR3 in amino acids: CSARDIAGTWANEQYV. CDR3 coding DNA: TGCAGTGCTAGGGATATTGCCGGGACTTGGGCCAACGAGCAGTACGTC. This chain connects TRBV20-1 to TRBJ2-7, with D possibly matching TRBD2 (6 bases). The CDR3 is 16 amino acids. Germline loops: CDR1 DFQATT, CDR2 SNEGSKA (reference sequence). Deletions cut 3 bases from V and 5 bases from J, with 23 bases between.

The sample holds a few counts of this clonotype. A much larger clone lies one base from this, so it may be a read error. The chain joins TRBV11-2 to TRBJ2-7, with D possibly being TRBD2 (5 bases). Germline CDR1 is SGHAT and CDR2 is FQNNGV. Between the trimmed V and J ends, which lost 7 bases and 6 bases, there was a span of 13 bases. The CDR3 loop spans 12 amino acids. The CDR3 reads CASMWTGCEQYF. DNA for the CDR3: TGTGCCAGCATGTGGACTGGGTGCGAGCAGTACTTC.

This sequence joins TRBV7-8 and TRBJ1-1, with 8 bases lining up with TRBD1. Germline V gives CDR1 SGHVS, CDR2 FQNEAQ. V shed 4 bases, J shed 13 bases, and the junction held 8 bases outside the gene matches. This CDR3 spans 12 amino acids. The CDR3 DNA reads as TGTGCCAGCAGCTCAGGACAGGGAAGGGGTTTCTTT. As protein: CASSSGQGRGFF.

The V gene is TRBV11-2, the J gene TRBJ2-5, with D unclear. Trimming stripped 5 bases from V and 4 bases from J, with 8 bases between. This CDR3 has 12 amino acids. Germline V gene lookup returns CDR1 SGHAT and CDR2 FQNNGV. The CDR3 region is CASSAIRETQYF. The DNA of the CDR3 is TGTGCCAGCAGCGCCATACGAGAGACCCAGTACTTC.

This clonotype has more than one count but fewer than ten. V and J are TRBV20-1 and TRBJ2-2, with D possibly TRBD2 on 6 matching bases. Trimming cost V 0 bases and J 4 bases, with 15 bases left between them. Germline lookup yields CDR1 DFQATT and CDR2 SNEGSKA (reference sequence). The CDR3 length is 16 residues. The CDR3 DNA reads TGCAGTGCTAGAGATCGGGGGAAGACCCCCACCGGGGAGCTGTTTTTT. Its translation is CSARDRGKTPTGELFF.

This clonotype was observed a few times. The chain is built from TRBV9 and TRBJ1-1; D unresolved. The germline V gene has CDR1 SGDLS and CDR2 YYNGEE. The CDR3 is 12 residues long. The V end lost 7 bases, the J end lost 1 base, and 8 bases lay between the germline ends. CDR3 sequence (DNA): TGTGCCAGCGTGGCCCCGAACACTGAAGCTTTCTTT. Amino acids: CASVAPNTEAFF.

At least ten counts were recorded for this clonotype. The chain carries TRBV28 and TRBJ1-4; D might be TRBD1 (5 bases). Germline CDR1 and CDR2: MDHEN and SYDVKM. Trimming took 4 bases from V and 3 from J, leaving 12 bases between them. The CDR3 has 15 amino acids. Written as DNA, the CDR3 is TGTGCCAGCAGTTCACAGGACCAGGCTAATGAAAAACTGTTTTTT. Amino acids: CASSSQDQANEKLFF.